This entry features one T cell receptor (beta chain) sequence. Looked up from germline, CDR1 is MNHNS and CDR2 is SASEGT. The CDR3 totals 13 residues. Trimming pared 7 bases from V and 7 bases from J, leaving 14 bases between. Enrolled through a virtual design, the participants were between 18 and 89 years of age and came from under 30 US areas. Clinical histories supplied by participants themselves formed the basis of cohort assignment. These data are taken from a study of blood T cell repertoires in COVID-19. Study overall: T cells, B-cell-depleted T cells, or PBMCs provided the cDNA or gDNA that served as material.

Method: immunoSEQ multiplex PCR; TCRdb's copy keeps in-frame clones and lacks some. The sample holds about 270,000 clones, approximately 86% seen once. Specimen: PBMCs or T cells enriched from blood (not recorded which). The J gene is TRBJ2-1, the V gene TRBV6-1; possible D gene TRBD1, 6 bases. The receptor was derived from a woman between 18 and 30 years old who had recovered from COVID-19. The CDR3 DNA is TGTGCCAGCAAAGGGGGTAGCGCAAATGAGCAGTTCTTC. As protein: CASKGGSANEQFF.